This T cell receptor (beta chain) stems from a study of T cell repertoires in cytomegalovirus infection (dated by TCRdb to about 2019). Study-wide context: Donor HLA type was relevant to the analysis, as public TCR beta signatures indicated carriage of CMV infection together with the matching HLA type.

Reads for this sample came from an Illumina HiSeq 1500. In TCRdb, the public reads were trimmed at Q25 with fastp and aligned with MiXCR, with productive beta chains retained. Rows are unified per CDR3 protein, each entry keeping the most common DNA and genes. Recorded for this sample are about 360,000 distinct CDR3 sequences; about a sixth of them occurred a single time. The ten biggest clones cover about 10% of the sample. There are a few counts of this clonotype. Its antigen is currently not known. Base qualities are not provided; no much larger clone lies one nucleotide away. V and J are trimmed by 3 bases and 6 bases, and the gene matches miss 7 bases of the junction. CDR1 and CDR2, per the germline V gene, are SGHDT and YYEEEE. CDR3 length: 14 amino acids, cysteine to phenylalanine. The sequence is cut down to CDR3 DNA, 42 bases in frame from base 1. What the work shows at the level of the full study, not this receptor alone: The ex vivo response was dominated by HLA-C-restricted CMV-specific TCR beta clonotypes, and the single most frequent clonotype in two of eight donors was supplied by these HLA-C-restricted clonotypes. Carriers of CMV infection plus the relevant HLA type were discriminated by the cumulative frequency of public TCR beta family members in the study cohort and in an independent roughly 340-donor cohort.

The sequence links TRBV5-6 to TRBJ1-2; the central 8 bases match TRBD1. The material sequenced was PBMCs. The sequence derives from a human donor in good health (CMV status not recorded). Some clones in this sample may be carry-over from other donors' samples. The CDR3 region reads CASSYLTGGNGYTF. The DNA sequence is TGTGCCAGCAGCTACCTTACAGGGGGGAATGGCTACACCTTC.